The text below deals with one T cell receptor beta chain. These data originate in a study of radiotherapy plus CTLA-4 blockade in lung cancer. Chemo-refractory metastatic non-small-cell lung cancer patients received focal radiation with ipilimumab CTLA-4 blockade. The V and J ends lost 2 bases and 5 bases respectively, with 6 bases between them. Germline-derived CDR1 and CDR2 are MNHNS and SASEGT. The CDR3 length is 12 residues. The repertoire was sequenced with immunoSEQ multiplex PCR; TCRdb's copy has only in-frame clones and lacks some. The sample lists tens of thousands of clones; under 80% were seen once.

The J gene is TRBJ1-1, the V gene TRBV6-1; possible D gene TRBD1, 5 bases. Sequenced material: peripheral blood, taken from a patient treated with radiotherapy plus ipilimumab. The clonotype comes from a human donor with non-small cell lung cancer who had stable disease on radiotherapy plus ipilimumab. CDR3 sequence: CASSERGTEAFF. The CDR3 region has the DNA TGTGCCAGCAGTGAACGGGGGACTGAAGCTTTCTTT.